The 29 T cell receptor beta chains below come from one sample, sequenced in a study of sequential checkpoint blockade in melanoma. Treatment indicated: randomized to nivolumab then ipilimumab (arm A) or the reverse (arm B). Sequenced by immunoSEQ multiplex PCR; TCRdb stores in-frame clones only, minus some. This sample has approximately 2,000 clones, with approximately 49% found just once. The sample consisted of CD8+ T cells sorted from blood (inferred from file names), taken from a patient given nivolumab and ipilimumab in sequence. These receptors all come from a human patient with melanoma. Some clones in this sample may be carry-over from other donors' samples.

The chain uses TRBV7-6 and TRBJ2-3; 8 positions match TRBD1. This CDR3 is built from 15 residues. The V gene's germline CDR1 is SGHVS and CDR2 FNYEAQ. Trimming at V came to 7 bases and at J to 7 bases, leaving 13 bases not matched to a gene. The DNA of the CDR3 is TGTGCCAGCAAACAGAGATCCAGGGGGCAACATACGCAGTATTTT. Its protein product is CASKQRSRGQHTQYF.

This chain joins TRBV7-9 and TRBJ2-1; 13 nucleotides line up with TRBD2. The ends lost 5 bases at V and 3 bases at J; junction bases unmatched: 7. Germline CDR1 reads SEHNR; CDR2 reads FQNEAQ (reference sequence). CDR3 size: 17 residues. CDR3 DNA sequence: TGTGCCAGCAGCCCCACCAGACTAGCGGGGGGCTACAATGAGCAGTTCTTC. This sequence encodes CASSPTRLAGGYNEQFF.

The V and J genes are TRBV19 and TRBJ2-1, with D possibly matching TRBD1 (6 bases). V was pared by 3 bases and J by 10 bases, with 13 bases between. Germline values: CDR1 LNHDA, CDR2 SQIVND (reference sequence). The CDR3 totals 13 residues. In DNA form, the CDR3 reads TGTGCCAGTAGTATTCCCACCGGGACAGAGCAGTTCTTC. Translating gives CASSIPTGTEQFF.

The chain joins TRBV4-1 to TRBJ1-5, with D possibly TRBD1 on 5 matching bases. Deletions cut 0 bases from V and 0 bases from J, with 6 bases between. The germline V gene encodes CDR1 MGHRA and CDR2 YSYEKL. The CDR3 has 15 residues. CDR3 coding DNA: TGCGCCAGCAGCCAAGATCAGGGTAGCAATCAGCCCCAGCATTTT. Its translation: CASSQDQGSNQPQHF.

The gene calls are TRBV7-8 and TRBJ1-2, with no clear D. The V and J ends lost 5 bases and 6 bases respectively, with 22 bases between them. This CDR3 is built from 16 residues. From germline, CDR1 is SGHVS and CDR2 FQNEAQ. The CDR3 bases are TGTGCCAGCAGCCCCCAGACCGGTAGCTTCGGGGATGGCTACACCTTC. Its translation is CASSPQTGSFGDGYTF.

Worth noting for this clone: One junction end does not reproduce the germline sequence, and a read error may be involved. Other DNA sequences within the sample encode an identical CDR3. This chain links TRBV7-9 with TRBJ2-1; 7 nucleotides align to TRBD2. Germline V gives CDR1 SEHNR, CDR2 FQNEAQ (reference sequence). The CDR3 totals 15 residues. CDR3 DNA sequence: TGCGCCAGCAGCCAAGGCCCAGCGGGGTACAATGAGCAGTTCTTC. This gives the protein CASSQGPAGYNEQFF. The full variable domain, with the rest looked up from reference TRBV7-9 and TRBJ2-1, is DTGVSQNPRHKITKRGQNVTFRCDPISEHNRLYWYRQTLGQGPEFLTYFQNEAQLEKSRLLSDRFSAERPKGSFSTLEIQRTEQGDSAMYLCASSQGPAGYNEQFFGPGTRLTVL.

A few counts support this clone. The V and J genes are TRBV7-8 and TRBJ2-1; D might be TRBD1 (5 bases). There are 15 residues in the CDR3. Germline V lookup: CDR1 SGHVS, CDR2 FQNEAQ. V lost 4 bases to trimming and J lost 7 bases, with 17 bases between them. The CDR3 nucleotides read TGTGCCAGCAGCTCGACAGCAGTTTATGCTAATGAGCAGTTCTTC. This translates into CASSSTAVYANEQFF.

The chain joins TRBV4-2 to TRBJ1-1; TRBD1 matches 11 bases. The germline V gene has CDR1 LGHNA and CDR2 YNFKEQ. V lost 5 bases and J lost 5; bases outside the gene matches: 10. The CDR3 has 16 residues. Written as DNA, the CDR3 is TGTGCCAGCAGCTTGTACGGGACAGGGGGTCGAACTGAAGCTTTCTTT. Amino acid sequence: CASSLYGTGGRTEAFF.

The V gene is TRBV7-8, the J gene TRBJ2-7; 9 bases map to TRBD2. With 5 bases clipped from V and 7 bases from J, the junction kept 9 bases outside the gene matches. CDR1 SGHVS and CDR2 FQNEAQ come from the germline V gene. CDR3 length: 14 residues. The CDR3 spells CASSPRGGAFEQYF. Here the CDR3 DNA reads TGTGCCAGCAGCCCCCGCGGGGGGGCGTTTGAGCAGTACTTC.

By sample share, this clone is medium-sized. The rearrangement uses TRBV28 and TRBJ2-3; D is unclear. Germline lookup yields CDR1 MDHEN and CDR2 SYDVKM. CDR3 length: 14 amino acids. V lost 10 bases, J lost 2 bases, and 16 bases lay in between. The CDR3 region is CATCGAFPTDTQYF. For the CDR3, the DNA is TGTGCCACCTGCGGCGCCTTTCCCACAGATACGCAGTATTTT.

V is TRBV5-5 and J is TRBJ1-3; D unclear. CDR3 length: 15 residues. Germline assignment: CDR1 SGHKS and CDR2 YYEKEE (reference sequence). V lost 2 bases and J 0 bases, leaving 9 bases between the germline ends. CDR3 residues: CASSFGAGSGNTIYF. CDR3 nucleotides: TGTGCCAGCAGCTTCGGCGCGGGCTCTGGAAACACCATATATTTT. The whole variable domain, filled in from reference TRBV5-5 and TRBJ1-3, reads DAGVTQSPTHLIKTRGQQVTLRCSPISGHKSVSWYQQVLGQGPQFIFQYYEKEERGRGNFPDRFSARQFPNYSSELNVNALLLGDSALYLCASSFGAGSGNTIYFGEGSWLTVV.

The CDR3 here is CASKTSGGRAYEQYF. The CDR3 DNA sequence: TGTGCCAGCAAGACTAGCGGGGGGAGGGCCTACGAGCAGTACTTC. The genes are TRBV2 and TRBJ2-7; 13 positions match TRBD2. The CDR3 is made up of 15 amino acids. The germline V gene has CDR1 SNHLY and CDR2 FYNNEI. V lost 7 bases to trimming and J lost 2 bases; unmatched junction nucleotides: 5.

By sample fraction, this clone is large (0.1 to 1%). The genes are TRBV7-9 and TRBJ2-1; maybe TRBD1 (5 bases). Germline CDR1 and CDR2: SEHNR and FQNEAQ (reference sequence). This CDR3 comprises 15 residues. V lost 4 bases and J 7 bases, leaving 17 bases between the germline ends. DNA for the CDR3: TGTGCCAGCAGCTCGACAGCAGTTTATGCTAATGAGCAGTTCTTC. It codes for CASSSTAVYANEQFF.

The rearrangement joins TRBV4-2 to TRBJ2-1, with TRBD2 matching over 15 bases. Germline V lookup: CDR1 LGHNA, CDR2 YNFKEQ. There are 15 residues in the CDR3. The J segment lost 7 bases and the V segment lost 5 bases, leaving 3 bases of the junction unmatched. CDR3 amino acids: CASSSGLAGGNEQFF. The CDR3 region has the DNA TGTGCCAGCAGCTCTGGACTAGCGGGGGGGAATGAGCAGTTCTTC.

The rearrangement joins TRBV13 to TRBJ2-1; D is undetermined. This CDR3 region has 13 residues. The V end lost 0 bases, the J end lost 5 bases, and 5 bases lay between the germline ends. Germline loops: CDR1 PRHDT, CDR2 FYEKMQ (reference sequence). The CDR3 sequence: CASSLGRNNEQFF. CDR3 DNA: TGTGCCAGCAGCTTAGGCAGGAACAATGAGCAGTTCTTC.

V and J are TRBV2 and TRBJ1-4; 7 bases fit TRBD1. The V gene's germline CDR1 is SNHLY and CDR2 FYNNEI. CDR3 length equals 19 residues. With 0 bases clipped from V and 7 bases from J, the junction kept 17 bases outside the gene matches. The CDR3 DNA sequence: TGTGCCAGCAGTGAAGCGCTTCCCCGGGACAGCCCCAAGGGTGAAAAACTGTTTTTT. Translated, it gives CASSEALPRDSPKGEKLFF.

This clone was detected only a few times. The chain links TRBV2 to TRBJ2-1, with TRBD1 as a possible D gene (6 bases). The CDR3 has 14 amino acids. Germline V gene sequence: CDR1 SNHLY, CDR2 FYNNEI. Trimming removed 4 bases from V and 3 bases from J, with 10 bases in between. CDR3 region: CASSGQGNYNEQFF. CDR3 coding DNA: TGTGCCAGCAGTGGTCAGGGGAACTACAATGAGCAGTTCTTC.

CDR3 protein: CASSPLRGGADEQFF. CDR3 sequence (DNA): TGTGCCAGCAGCCCCCTTAGGGGGGGGGCCGATGAGCAGTTCTTC. The chain is built from TRBV7-9 and TRBJ2-1; the D gene is possibly TRBD2 (7 bases). V was shortened by 5 bases and J by 8 bases, with 19 bases between the two germline ends. CDR1 is SEHNR and CDR2 is FQNEAQ in the germline V gene (reference sequence). This CDR3 is 15 amino acids long.

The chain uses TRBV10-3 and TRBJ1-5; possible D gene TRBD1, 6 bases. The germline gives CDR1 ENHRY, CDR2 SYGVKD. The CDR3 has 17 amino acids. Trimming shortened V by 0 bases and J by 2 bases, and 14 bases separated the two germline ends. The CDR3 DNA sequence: TGTGCCATCAGTGAGTCGATTCGGGGGGCGGGCAATCAGCCCCAGCATTTT. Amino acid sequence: CAISESIRGAGNQPQHF.

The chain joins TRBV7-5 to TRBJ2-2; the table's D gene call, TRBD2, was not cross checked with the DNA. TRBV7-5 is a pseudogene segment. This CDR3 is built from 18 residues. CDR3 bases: TGTGCCAGCAGCTTATTTTTCTCAGCGGGGGGGCCAGCCGGGGAGCTGTTTTTT. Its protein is CASSLFFSAGGPAGELFF.

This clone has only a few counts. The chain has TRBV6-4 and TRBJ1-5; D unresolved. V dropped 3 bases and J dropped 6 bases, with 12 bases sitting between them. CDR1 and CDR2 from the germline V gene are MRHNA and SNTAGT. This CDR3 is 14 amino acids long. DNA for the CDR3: TGTGCCAGCAGTGAGACCCTGGAGGGTCAGCCCCAGCATTTT. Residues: CASSETLEGQPQHF.

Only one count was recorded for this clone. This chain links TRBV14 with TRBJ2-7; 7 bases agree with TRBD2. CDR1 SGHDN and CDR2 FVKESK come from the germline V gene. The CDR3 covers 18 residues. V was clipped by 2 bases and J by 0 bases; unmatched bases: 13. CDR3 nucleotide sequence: TGTGCCAGCAGCCAAAGTAGGTTGGGGGGGGAGAGCTCCTACGAGCAGTACTTC. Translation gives CASSQSRLGGESSYEQYF.

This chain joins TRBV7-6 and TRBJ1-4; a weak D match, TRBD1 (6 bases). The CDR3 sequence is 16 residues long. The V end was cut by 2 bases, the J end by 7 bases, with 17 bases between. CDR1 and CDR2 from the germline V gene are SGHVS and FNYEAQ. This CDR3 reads CASSLNAGDNGEKLFF. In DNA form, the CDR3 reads TGTGCCAGCAGCTTAAACGCTGGGGACAACGGTGAAAAACTGTTTTTT.

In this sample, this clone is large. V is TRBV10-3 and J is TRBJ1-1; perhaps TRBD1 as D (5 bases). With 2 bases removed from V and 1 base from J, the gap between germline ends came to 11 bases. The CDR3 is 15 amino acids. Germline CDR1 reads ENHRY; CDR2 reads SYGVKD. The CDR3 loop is CAISEGGTPNTEAFF. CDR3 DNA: TGTGCCATCAGTGAGGGGGGGACCCCGAACACTGAAGCTTTCTTT.

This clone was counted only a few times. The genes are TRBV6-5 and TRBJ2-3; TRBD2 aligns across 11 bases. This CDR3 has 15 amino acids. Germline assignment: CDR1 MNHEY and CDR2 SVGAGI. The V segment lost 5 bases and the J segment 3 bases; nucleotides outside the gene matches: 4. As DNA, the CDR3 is TGTGCCAGCAGTCCTAGCGGGGGGCATACAGATACGCAGTATTTT. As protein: CASSPSGGHTDTQYF.

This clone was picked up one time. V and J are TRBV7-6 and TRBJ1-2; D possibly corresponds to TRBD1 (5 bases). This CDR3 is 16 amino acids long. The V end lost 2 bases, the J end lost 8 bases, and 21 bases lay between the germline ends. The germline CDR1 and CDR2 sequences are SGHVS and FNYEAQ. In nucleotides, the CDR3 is TGTGCCAGCAGCTTAATATCCGGACAATCGGCTGAGGGCTACACCTTC. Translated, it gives CASSLISGQSAEGYTF. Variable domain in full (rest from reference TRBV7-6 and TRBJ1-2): GAGVSQSPRYKVTKRGQDVALRCDPISGHVSLYWYRQALGQGPEFLTYFNYEAQQDKSGLPNDRFSAERPEGSISTLTIQRTEQRDSAMYRCASSLISGQSAEGYTFGSGTRLTVV.

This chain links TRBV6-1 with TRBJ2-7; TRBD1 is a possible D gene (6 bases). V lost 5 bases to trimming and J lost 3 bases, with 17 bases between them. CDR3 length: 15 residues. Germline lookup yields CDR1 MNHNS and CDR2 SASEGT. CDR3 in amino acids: CASSPSTGPLYEQYF. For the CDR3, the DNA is TGTGCCAGCAGTCCTTCGACAGGCCCCCTCTACGAGCAGTACTTC.

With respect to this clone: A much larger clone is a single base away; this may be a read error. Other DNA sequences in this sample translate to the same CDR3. CDR3 bases: TGTGCCAGCAGCCCCCAGACAGGGGCGGCCTATGGCTACACCTTC. Protein product: CASSPQTGAAYGYTF. The rearrangement links TRBV6-5 to TRBJ1-2; TRBD1 matches at 8 bases. V shed 6 bases and J 4 bases; nucleotides not matched to a gene: 10. This CDR3 has 15 residues. Germline V lookup: CDR1 MNHEY, CDR2 SVGAGI.

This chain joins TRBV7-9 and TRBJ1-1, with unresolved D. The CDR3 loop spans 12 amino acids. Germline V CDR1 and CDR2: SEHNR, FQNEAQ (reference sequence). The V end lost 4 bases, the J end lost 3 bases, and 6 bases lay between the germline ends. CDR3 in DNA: TGTGCCAGCAGCTCCCTTGACACTGAAGCTTTCTTT. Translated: CASSSLDTEAFF.